Listed below are T cell receptor beta chains from one sample, sequenced in a study of Ad26.COV2.S vaccination and SARS-CoV-2 variants. Only in-frame clones appear in the TCRdb table, and some are missing; sequencing was by immunoSEQ multiplex PCR. The data contain about 390,000 clones, about nine tenths of them seen just once; the ten biggest clones take up about 1.7%. Sample: peripheral blood, taken in a trial of Ad26.COV2.S vaccine versus placebo. The receptors come from a person aged 18-60 years who received the Ad26.COV2.S COVID-19 vaccine or a placebo. CDR3s include the opening cysteine and the closing phenylalanine or tryptophan. Fields, in order: clone size, J gene, D gene, V gene, CDR3 protein, CDR3 DNA. A D gene is named only where the DNA matches it firmly. Clone size appears in some rows only: once, few, many, or a class for an expanded clone.

clone_size: NA; j_call: TRBJ2-1; d_call: TRBD1; v_call: TRBV19; cdr3_aa: CASSASYRGLWNEQFF; cdr3_nt: TGTGCCAGTAGTGCGAGTTACAGGGGGCTATGGAATGAGCAGTTCTTC
clone_size: NA; j_call: TRBJ2-2; d_call: TRBD1; v_call: TRBV28; cdr3_aa: CASRDRGRGGTGELFF; cdr3_nt: TGTGCCAGCCGGGACAGGGGGCGCGGAGGCACCGGGGAGCTGTTTTTT
clone_size: few; j_call: TRBJ1-1; d_call: TRBD1; v_call: TRBV7-9; cdr3_aa: CASSLDRGTEAFF; cdr3_nt: TGTGCCAGCAGCTTGGACAGGGGCACTGAAGCTTTCTTT
clone_size: NA; j_call: TRBJ2-5; d_call: TRBD2; v_call: TRBV5-4; cdr3_aa: CASTHAAGAYQETQYF; cdr3_nt: TGTGCCAGCACCCATGCAGCGGGGGCGTACCAAGAGACCCAGTACTTC
clone_size: NA; j_call: TRBJ2-5; d_call: NA; v_call: TRBV6-2/TRBV6-3; cdr3_aa: CASSYRVQETQYF; cdr3_nt: TGTGCCAGCAGTTACCGGGTGCAAGAGACCCAGTACTTC
clone_size: NA; j_call: TRBJ2-7; d_call: NA; v_call: TRBV11-2; cdr3_aa: CASSLGGGNFEQYF; cdr3_nt: TGTGCCAGCAGCTTAGGAGGGGGTAACTTTGAGCAGTACTTC
clone_size: NA; j_call: TRBJ2-2; d_call: NA; v_call: TRBV7-2; cdr3_aa: CASSLVRGKAGELFF; cdr3_nt: TGTGCCAGCAGCTTAGTACGAGGGAAGGCCGGGGAGCTGTTTTTT
clone_size: NA; j_call: TRBJ2-7; d_call: NA; v_call: TRBV6-5; cdr3_aa: CASRKQTSPTYEQYF; cdr3_nt: TGTGCCAGCCGGAAACAGACTTCTCCCACCTACGAGCAGTACTTC
clone_size: NA; j_call: TRBJ2-1; d_call: TRBD2; v_call: TRBV6-2/TRBV6-3; cdr3_aa: CASSKTGLAGSLLDEQFF; cdr3_nt: TGTGCCAGCAGCAAGACGGGACTAGCGGGGTCTCTTTTAGATGAGCAGTTCTTC
clone_size: NA; j_call: TRBJ2-1; d_call: TRBD2; v_call: TRBV27; cdr3_aa: CASSLLAGGAHEQFF; cdr3_nt: TGTGCCAGCAGTTTACTCGCCGGGGGGGCTCATGAGCAGTTCTTC
clone_size: few; j_call: TRBJ2-2; d_call: NA; v_call: TRBV7-6; cdr3_aa: CASSLSPDRSGGELFF; cdr3_nt: TGTGCCAGCAGCCTAAGCCCCGACAGAAGCGGCGGGGAGCTGTTTTTT
clone_size: NA; j_call: TRBJ2-3; d_call: NA; v_call: TRBV12-2; cdr3_aa: CAPAPGGPCTDTQYF; cdr3_nt: TGTGCACCCGCCCCGGGGGGGCCCTGCACAGATACGCAGTATTTT
clone_size: once; j_call: TRBJ2-5; d_call: TRBD1; v_call: TRBV5-4; cdr3_aa: CASSPQGVETQYF; cdr3_nt: TGTGCCAGCAGCCCCCAGGGGGTTGAGACCCAGTACTTC
clone_size: once; j_call: TRBJ2-2; d_call: TRBD1; v_call: TRBV15; cdr3_aa: CATSSQSGQHTGELFF; cdr3_nt: TGTGCCACCAGCAGCCAATCGGGACAGCACACCGGGGAGCTGTTTTTT
clone_size: NA; j_call: TRBJ1-2; d_call: NA; v_call: TRBV7-9; cdr3_aa: CASSMGPGHVGYTF; cdr3_nt: TGTGCCAGCAGCATGGGGCCGGGACACGTTGGCTACACCTTC
clone_size: NA; j_call: TRBJ2-7; d_call: NA; v_call: TRBV7-9; cdr3_aa: CASSLLGSVYEQYF; cdr3_nt: TGTGCCAGCAGCTTATTGGGGTCTGTTTACGAGCAGTACTTC
clone_size: NA; j_call: TRBJ2-7; d_call: NA; v_call: TRBV27; cdr3_aa: CASSLYGGRTYEQYF; cdr3_nt: TGTGCCAGCAGTTTATATGGCGGCCGAACCTACGAGCAGTACTTC
clone_size: NA; j_call: TRBJ2-3; d_call: TRBD2; v_call: TRBV19; cdr3_aa: CASSSASGGGDTQYF; cdr3_nt: TGTGCCAGTAGTTCGGCTAGCGGGGGTGGGGATACGCAGTATTTT
clone_size: NA; j_call: TRBJ2-3; d_call: TRBD2; v_call: TRBV19; cdr3_aa: CASSHPSGGRTQYF; cdr3_nt: TGTGCCAGTAGTCACCCTAGCGGGGGCCGAACGCAGTATTTT
clone_size: NA; j_call: TRBJ2-7; d_call: NA; v_call: TRBV6-2/TRBV6-3; cdr3_aa: CASSLPPYEQYF; cdr3_nt: TGTGCCAGCAGCCTACCCCCCTACGAGCAGTACTTC
clone_size: NA; j_call: TRBJ1-2; d_call: TRBD1; v_call: TRBV4-3; cdr3_aa: CASSQEDRGLENYGYTF; cdr3_nt: TGCGCCAGCAGCCAAGAGGACAGGGGGCTCGAAAACTATGGCTACACCTTC
clone_size: NA; j_call: TRBJ2-3; d_call: TRBD1; v_call: TRBV7-9; cdr3_aa: CASSRGQGSTDTQYF; cdr3_nt: TGTGCCAGCAGCCGCGGACAGGGAAGCACAGATACGCAGTATTTT
clone_size: NA; j_call: TRBJ2-5; d_call: NA; v_call: TRBV6-5; cdr3_aa: CASSSFQETQYF; cdr3_nt: TGTGCCAGCAGTTCGTTTCAAGAGACCCAGTACTTC
clone_size: NA; j_call: TRBJ1-4; d_call: NA; v_call: TRBV27; cdr3_aa: CASSPYPATNEKLFF; cdr3_nt: TGTGCCAGCAGTCCCTACCCAGCAACTAATGAAAAACTGTTTTTT
clone_size: NA; j_call: TRBJ1-3; d_call: NA; v_call: TRBV15; cdr3_aa: CATSSLQSGLGNTIYF; cdr3_nt: TGTGCCACCAGCAGCCTCCAGTCTGGCCTCGGAAACACCATATATTTT
clone_size: once; j_call: TRBJ2-6; d_call: NA; v_call: TRBV9; cdr3_aa: CASSVEGVWANVLTF; cdr3_nt: TGTGCCAGCAGCGTAGAGGGGGTCTGGGCCAACGTCCTGACTTTC
clone_size: once; j_call: TRBJ2-7; d_call: TRBD1; v_call: TRBV9; cdr3_aa: CASSAGTGYYEQYF; cdr3_nt: TGTGCCAGCAGCGCCGGGACAGGGTACTACGAGCAGTACTTC
clone_size: once; j_call: TRBJ2-7; d_call: NA; v_call: TRBV3-1/TRBV3-2; cdr3_aa: CASSQNPSGAYEQYF; cdr3_nt: TGTGCCAGCAGCCAAAATCCCAGTGGGGCCTACGAGCAGTACTTC
clone_size: NA; j_call: TRBJ2-2; d_call: NA; v_call: TRBV2; cdr3_aa: CATQDGTLNTGELFF; cdr3_nt: TGTGCCACTCAGGACGGGACATTGAACACCGGGGAGCTGTTTTTT
clone_size: once; j_call: TRBJ2-1; d_call: NA; v_call: TRBV7-6; cdr3_aa: CASSSPLESGYNEQFF; cdr3_nt: TGTGCCAGCAGCTCTCCCCTGGAAAGTGGCTACAATGAGCAGTTCTTC
clone_size: once; j_call: TRBJ1-4; d_call: TRBD1; v_call: TRBV25-1; cdr3_aa: CASSGSGTGSGKLFF; cdr3_nt: TGTGCCAGCAGCGGCTCCGGGACAGGGTCTGGAAAACTGTTTTTT
clone_size: NA; j_call: TRBJ2-5; d_call: NA; v_call: TRBV27; cdr3_aa: CASGPRDGQETQYF; cdr3_nt: TGTGCCAGCGGCCCTCGGGACGGCCAAGAGACCCAGTACTTC
clone_size: many; j_call: TRBJ2-1; d_call: NA; v_call: TRBV27; cdr3_aa: CASSLSGSYNEQFF; cdr3_nt: TGTGCCAGCAGTTTATCGGGGTCCTACAATGAGCAGTTCTTC
clone_size: NA; j_call: TRBJ2-2; d_call: TRBD2; v_call: TRBV2; cdr3_aa: CASNWLAGERNTGELFF; cdr3_nt: TGTGCCAGCAATTGGCTAGCGGGGGAGAGGAACACCGGGGAGCTGTTTTTT
clone_size: NA; j_call: TRBJ2-1; d_call: TRBD2; v_call: TRBV7-6; cdr3_aa: CASSGVGGGSYNEQFF; cdr3_nt: TGTGCCAGCAGCGGGGTTGGGGGAGGGTCCTACAATGAGCAGTTCTTC
clone_size: NA; j_call: TRBJ2-1; d_call: TRBD2; v_call: TRBV28; cdr3_aa: CASRKNPLAVSYNEQFF; cdr3_nt: TGTGCCAGCAGAAAAAACCCGCTAGCGGTCTCCTACAATGAGCAGTTCTTC
clone_size: NA; j_call: TRBJ2-7; d_call: TRBD1; v_call: TRBV25-1; cdr3_aa: CASSPGQGSYEQYF; cdr3_nt: TGTGCCAGCAGTCCGGGACAGGGATCCTACGAGCAGTACTTC
clone_size: once; j_call: TRBJ2-7; d_call: NA; v_call: TRBV24-1; cdr3_aa: CATPGFHEQYF; cdr3_nt: TGTGCCACCCCCGGGTTCCACGAGCAGTACTTC
clone_size: NA; j_call: TRBJ2-7; d_call: NA; v_call: TRBV6-6; cdr3_aa: CASSYSMYYEQYF; cdr3_nt: TGTGCCAGCAGTTACTCGATGTACTACGAGCAGTACTTC
clone_size: NA; j_call: TRBJ2-5; d_call: NA; v_call: TRBV21-1; cdr3_aa: CASSKEPDGKTQYF; cdr3_nt: TGTGCCAGCAGCAAAGAACCTGACGGGAAGACCCAGTACTTC
clone_size: NA; j_call: TRBJ1-2; d_call: NA; v_call: TRBV28; cdr3_aa: CASSFMGNGYTF; cdr3_nt: TGTGCCAGCAGTTTTATGGGGAATGGCTACACCTTC
clone_size: NA; j_call: TRBJ2-6; d_call: TRBD1; v_call: TRBV28; cdr3_aa: CASRPGQGPSGANVLTF; cdr3_nt: TGTGCCAGCAGGCCGGGACAGGGTCCCTCTGGGGCCAACGTCCTGACTTTC
clone_size: NA; j_call: TRBJ2-7; d_call: TRBD1; v_call: TRBV2; cdr3_aa: CASRGQGRTYEQYF; cdr3_nt: TGTGCCAGCAGGGGACAGGGACGGACCTACGAGCAGTACTTC
clone_size: NA; j_call: TRBJ1-1; d_call: NA; v_call: TRBV2; cdr3_aa: CASSGVMGVTEAFF; cdr3_nt: TGTGCCAGCAGTGGGGTCATGGGGGTCACTGAAGCTTTCTTT
clone_size: NA; j_call: TRBJ2-1; d_call: TRBD2; v_call: TRBV27; cdr3_aa: CASSTTGLVPVDEQFF; cdr3_nt: TGTGCCAGCAGTACAACCGGACTAGTTCCGGTAGATGAGCAGTTCTTC
clone_size: NA; j_call: TRBJ2-7; d_call: NA; v_call: TRBV28; cdr3_aa: CASSYPLGWYNSYEQYF; cdr3_nt: TGTGCCAGCAGTTACCCCCTGGGTTGGTACAACTCCTACGAGCAGTACTTC
clone_size: NA; j_call: TRBJ2-1; d_call: NA; v_call: TRBV19; cdr3_aa: CASSIGQDNEQFF; cdr3_nt: TGTGCCAGTAGTATAGGTCAGGACAATGAGCAGTTCTTC
clone_size: NA; j_call: TRBJ2-7; d_call: NA; v_call: TRBV7-8; cdr3_aa: CASSLFSSSGTSYEQYF; cdr3_nt: TGTGCCAGCAGCTTATTCTCCTCGAGCGGGACATCCTACGAGCAGTACTTC
clone_size: NA; j_call: TRBJ2-7; d_call: TRBD2; v_call: TRBV4-3; cdr3_aa: CASSQDWRGAYEQYF; cdr3_nt: TGCGCCAGCAGCCAAGATTGGCGGGGGGCATACGAGCAGTACTTC
clone_size: NA; j_call: TRBJ1-5; d_call: NA; v_call: TRBV12-3/TRBV12-4; cdr3_aa: CASTGTADQPQHF; cdr3_nt: TGTGCCAGCACCGGGACGGCGGATCAGCCCCAGCATTTT
clone_size: NA; j_call: TRBJ2-5; d_call: NA; v_call: TRBV15; cdr3_aa: CATSRVQSRGYPETQYF; cdr3_nt: TGTGCCACCAGCAGAGTTCAGTCGCGTGGCTACCCCGAGACCCAGTACTTC
clone_size: NA; j_call: TRBJ1-2; d_call: NA; v_call: TRBV19; cdr3_aa: CASSITGNYGYTF; cdr3_nt: TGTGCCAGTAGTATTACAGGAAACTATGGCTACACCTTC
clone_size: NA; j_call: TRBJ1-2; d_call: NA; v_call: TRBV5-1; cdr3_aa: CASSLATGYGYTF; cdr3_nt: TGCGCCAGCAGCTTGGCCACAGGATATGGCTACACCTTC
clone_size: NA; j_call: TRBJ2-6; d_call: NA; v_call: TRBV7-9; cdr3_aa: CASSLAGSPGANVLTF; cdr3_nt: TGTGCCAGCAGCTTAGCTGGCTCCCCTGGGGCCAACGTCCTGACTTTC
clone_size: NA; j_call: TRBJ1-6; d_call: TRBD1; v_call: TRBV30; cdr3_aa: CAWSLQGVRFSYNSPLHF; cdr3_nt: TGTGCCTGGAGTCTACAGGGGGTACGTTTCTCCTATAATTCACCCCTCCACTTT
clone_size: NA; j_call: TRBJ1-5; d_call: NA; v_call: TRBV19; cdr3_aa: CASSILRVRDSNQPQHF; cdr3_nt: TGTGCCAGTAGTATACTGCGGGTCCGGGATAGCAATCAGCCCCAGCATTTT
clone_size: NA; j_call: TRBJ1-2; d_call: NA; v_call: TRBV12-3/TRBV12-4; cdr3_aa: CASSFRGGMYTF; cdr3_nt: TGTGCCAGCAGTTTCCGCGGGGGTATGTACACCTTC
clone_size: NA; j_call: TRBJ2-3; d_call: NA; v_call: TRBV4-3; cdr3_aa: CASSQRLVSDTQYF; cdr3_nt: TGCGCCAGCAGCCAGCGACTAGTGTCGGATACGCAGTATTTT